This entry describes one T cell receptor (beta chain). Germline CDR1 reads PRHDT; CDR2 reads FYEKMQ (reference sequence). Between the trimmed V and J ends, which lost 5 bases and 4 bases, there was a span of 24 bases. The CDR3 length is 17 residues. This sample was taken from a study of cytomegalovirus exposure and HLA in healthy donors. Clones were sequenced by immunoSEQ multiplex PCR, and TCRdb holds only the in-frame ones, with some missing. The sample lists roughly 330,000 clones; 75% to 90% were seen once. The sequencing sample was made of PBMCs. The clonotype comes from a woman aged 25 to 39 in good health and CMV-seropositive. The rearrangement links TRBV13 to TRBJ2-7; possibly TRBD1 for D (6 bases). CDR3 coding DNA: TGTGCCAGCAGCCCCGGCGGTGGTAGGGGGATATTATACGAGCAGTACTTC. Amino acids: CASSPGGGRGILYEQYF.